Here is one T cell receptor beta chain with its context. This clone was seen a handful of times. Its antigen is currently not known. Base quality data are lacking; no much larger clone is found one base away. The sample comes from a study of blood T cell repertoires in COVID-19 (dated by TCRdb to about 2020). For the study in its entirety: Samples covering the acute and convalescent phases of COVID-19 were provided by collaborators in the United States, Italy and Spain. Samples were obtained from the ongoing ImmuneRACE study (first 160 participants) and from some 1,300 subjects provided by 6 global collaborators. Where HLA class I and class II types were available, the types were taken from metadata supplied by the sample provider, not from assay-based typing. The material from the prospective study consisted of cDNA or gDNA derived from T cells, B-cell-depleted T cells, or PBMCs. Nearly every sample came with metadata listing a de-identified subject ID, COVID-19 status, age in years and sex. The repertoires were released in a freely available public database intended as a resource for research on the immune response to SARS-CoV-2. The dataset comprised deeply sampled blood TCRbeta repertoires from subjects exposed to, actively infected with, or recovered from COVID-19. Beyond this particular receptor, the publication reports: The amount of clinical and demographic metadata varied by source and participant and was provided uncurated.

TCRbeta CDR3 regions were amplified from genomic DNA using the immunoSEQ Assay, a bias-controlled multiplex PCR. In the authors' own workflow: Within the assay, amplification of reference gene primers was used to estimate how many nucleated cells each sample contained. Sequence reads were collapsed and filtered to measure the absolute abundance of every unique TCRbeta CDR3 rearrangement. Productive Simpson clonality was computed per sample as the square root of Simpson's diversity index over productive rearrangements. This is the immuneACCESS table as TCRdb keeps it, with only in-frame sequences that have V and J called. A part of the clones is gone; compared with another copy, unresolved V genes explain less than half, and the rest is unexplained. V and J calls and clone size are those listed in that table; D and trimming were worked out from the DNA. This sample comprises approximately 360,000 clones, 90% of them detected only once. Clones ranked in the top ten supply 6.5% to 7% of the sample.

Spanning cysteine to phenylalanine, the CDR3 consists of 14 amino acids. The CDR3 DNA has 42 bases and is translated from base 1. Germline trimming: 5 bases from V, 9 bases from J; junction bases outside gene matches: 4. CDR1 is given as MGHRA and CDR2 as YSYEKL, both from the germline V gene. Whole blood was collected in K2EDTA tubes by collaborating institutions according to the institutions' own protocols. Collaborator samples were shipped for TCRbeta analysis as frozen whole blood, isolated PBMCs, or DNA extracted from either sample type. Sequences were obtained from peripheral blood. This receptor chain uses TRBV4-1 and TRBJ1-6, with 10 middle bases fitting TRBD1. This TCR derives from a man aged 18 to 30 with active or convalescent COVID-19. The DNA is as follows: TGCGCCAGCAGCAATCGGGACAGGGGTTCACCCCTCCACTTT. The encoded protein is CASSNRDRGSPLHF.